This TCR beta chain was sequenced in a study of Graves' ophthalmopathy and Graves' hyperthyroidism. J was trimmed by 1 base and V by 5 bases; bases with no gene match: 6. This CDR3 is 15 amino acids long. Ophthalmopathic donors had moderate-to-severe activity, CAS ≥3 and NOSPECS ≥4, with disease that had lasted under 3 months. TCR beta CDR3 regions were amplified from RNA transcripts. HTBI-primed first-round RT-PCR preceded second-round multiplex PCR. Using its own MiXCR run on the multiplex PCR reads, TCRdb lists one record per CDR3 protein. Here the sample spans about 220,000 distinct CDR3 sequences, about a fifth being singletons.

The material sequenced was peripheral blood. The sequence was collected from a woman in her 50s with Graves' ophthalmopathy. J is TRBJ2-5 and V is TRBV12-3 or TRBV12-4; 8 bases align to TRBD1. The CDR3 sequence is CASSPQGQVQETQYF. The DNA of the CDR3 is TGTGCCAGCAGTCCGCAGGGACAGGTCCAAGAGACCCAGTACTTC.